These 29 T cell receptor beta chains came from one sample sequenced in a study of graft-versus-host responses after intestinal transplantation. Libraries were prepared by immunoSEQ multiplex PCR; TCRdb keeps only in-frame clonotypes and omits some of them. The table lists 35,000 to 50,000 clones, over 85% of them singletons, with approximately 20% in the top ten. No antigens are known for them. This specimen was unstimulated CD8+ T cells sorted from spleen or lymph node cells, taken before transplant. These receptors all come from a human donor who was the organ donor for an intestinal transplant.

The rearrangement uses TRBV28 and TRBJ2-7; D uncertain. Trimming took 5 bases from V and 3 from J, leaving 5 bases between them. Germline V gene sequence: CDR1 MDHEN, CDR2 SYDVKM. CDR3 length: 11 amino acids. The CDR3 DNA reads as TGTGCCAGCAGTACGGGCTACGAGCAGTACTTC. Protein product: CASSTGYEQYF.

V is TRBV4-3 and J is TRBJ2-2; perhaps TRBD1 as D (5 bases). This CDR3 region has 14 residues. V was cut by 4 bases and J by 7 bases, with 13 bases left in between. CDR1 and CDR2 (germline): LGHNA, YSLEER. The CDR3 coding sequence is TGCGCCAGCAGCCCAGGGCAGGGCATCGGGGAGCTGTTTTTT. Translated, it gives CASSPGQGIGELFF.

This sequence joins TRBV27 and TRBJ2-3; no reliable D call. In germline, CDR1 is MNHEY, CDR2 SMNVEV (reference sequence). With 6 bases removed from V and 0 bases from J, the gap between germline ends came to 13 bases. CDR3 length: 15 residues. The CDR3 sequence is CASSFLASSTDTQYF. CDR3 DNA: TGTGCCAGCAGCTTTCTTGCCTCGAGCACAGATACGCAGTATTTT.

The chain is built from TRBV7-9 and TRBJ2-7; TRBD2 matches 9 bases. CDR3 length equals 15 residues. Germline CDR1 SEHNR, CDR2 FQNEAQ (reference sequence). Losses at the gene ends were 4 bases for V and 0 bases for J; bases not matched to a gene: 4. The CDR3 region has the DNA TGTGCCAGCAGCTACCCTAGCGGGGCCTCCTACGAGCAGTACTTC. Its protein product is CASSYPSGASYEQYF.

This chain links TRBV11-2 with TRBJ2-1; possibly TRBD2 for D (6 bases). The V and J ends lost 0 bases and 8 bases respectively, with 14 bases between them. Germline values: CDR1 SGHAT, CDR2 FQNNGV. The CDR3 contains 15 residues. CDR3 residues: CASSLEGRSIYEQFF. The CDR3 DNA reads as TGTGCCAGCAGCTTAGAGGGGAGGTCGATATATGAGCAGTTCTTC. Based on the CDR3 plus reference TRBV11-2 and TRBJ2-1, the full variable domain is EAGVAQSPRYKIIEKRQSVAFWCNPISGHATLYWYQQILGQGPKLLIQFQNNGVVDDSQLPKDRFSAERLKGVDSTLKIQPAKLEDSAVYLCASSLEGRSIYEQFFGPGTRLTVL.

The V gene is TRBV4-3, the J gene TRBJ2-7; the D gene could be TRBD1 or TRBD2 (5 bases each). V dropped 4 bases and J dropped 3 bases, with 13 bases sitting between them. The CDR3 sequence is 14 residues long. Germline assignment: CDR1 LGHNA and CDR2 YSLEER. The CDR3 protein is CASSPRDLNYEQYF. The DNA of the CDR3 is TGCGCCAGCAGCCCCCGGGACCTTAACTACGAGCAGTACTTC.

This clone showed up just a few times. Other DNA sequences from this sample encode an identical CDR3 as well. V and J are TRBV27 and TRBJ2-1; D remains unclear. V was trimmed by 3 bases and J by 3 bases, leaving 0 bases between them. The CDR3 is 11 residues long. CDR1 is MNHEY and CDR2 is SMNVEV in the germline V gene (reference sequence). The CDR3 region has the DNA TGTGCCAGCAGTTTCTACAATGAGCAGTTCTTC. It encodes CASSFYNEQFF.

This sequence joins TRBV27 and TRBJ1-2; a weak D match, TRBD1 (5 bases). Germline V gene data show CDR1 as MNHEY and CDR2 as SMNVEV (reference sequence). The CDR3 has 13 amino acids. The V end was cut by 3 bases, the J end by 8 bases, with 13 bases between. CDR3 protein: CASSFGQGEGYTF. CDR3 sequence (DNA): TGTGCCAGCAGTTTTGGGCAGGGAGAAGGCTACACCTTC.

This chain uses TRBV5-4 with TRBJ2-7; 11 bases match TRBD2. The trim removed 3 bases at V and 2 bases at J, leaving 13 bases unmatched. The CDR3 length is 18 residues. Germline V gives CDR1 SGHNT, CDR2 YYREEE (reference sequence). The CDR3, as DNA: TGTGCCAGCAGCTGGACTACCACTAGCGGGAGAAGACCCTACGAGCAGTACTTC. Protein: CASSWTTTSGRRPYEQYF.

The chain links TRBV9 to TRBJ2-2; 9 nucleotides match TRBD2. The germline V gene has CDR1 SGDLS and CDR2 YYNGEE. This CDR3 spans 15 amino acids. The trim removed 3 bases at V and 7 bases at J, leaving 7 bases unmatched. This CDR3 is CASSESGRYIGELFF. Written as DNA, the CDR3 is TGTGCCAGCAGCGAAAGCGGGAGGTACATCGGGGAGCTGTTTTTT.

The J gene is TRBJ1-4, the V gene TRBV28; D unresolved. V was cut by 1 base and J by 7 bases, with 7 bases left in between. The CDR3 totals 13 residues. CDR1 is MDHEN and CDR2 is SYDVKM in the germline V gene. The CDR3, as DNA: TGTGCCAGCAGTTTATCCAGAGGTGAAAAACTGTTTTTT. This sequence encodes CASSLSRGEKLFF.

V is TRBV28 and J is TRBJ2-7; TRBD1 might be the D (6 bases). The CDR3 has 14 amino acids. V lost 1 base to trimming and J lost 1 base, with 8 bases between them. Germline lookup yields CDR1 MDHEN and CDR2 SYDVKM. The CDR3 loop reads CASSLFGQSYEQYF. In nucleotides, the CDR3 is TGTGCCAGCAGTTTATTCGGACAGTCCTACGAGCAGTACTTC.

This clone was seen a single time. The chain uses TRBV4-1 and TRBJ1-5; D uncertain. This CDR3 is 15 amino acids long. V was trimmed by 1 base and J by 4 bases, leaving 11 bases between them. Germline V CDR1 and CDR2: MGHRA, YSYEKL. CDR3 bases: TGCGCCAGCAGCCAAGGGCGGTTAGAAAATCAGCCCCAGCATTTT. It codes for CASSQGRLENQPQHF.

V is TRBV6-5 and J is TRBJ2-1, with 13 bases that match TRBD2. J lost 9 bases, V lost 5 bases, and 4 bases had no gene match. Germline V lookup: CDR1 MNHEY, CDR2 SVGAGI. The CDR3 runs to 14 residues. CDR3 sequence (DNA): TGTGCCAGCAGTCCTCGGACTAGCGGGGGTGAGCAGTTCTTC. Protein sequence: CASSPRTSGGEQFF.

The rearrangement joins TRBV9 to TRBJ2-5, with a tentative D call TRBD2 (6 bases). V gave up 4 bases and J gave up 1 base, with 14 bases separating them. Per germline, CDR1 SGDLS and CDR2 YYNGEE. This CDR3 has 15 residues. The CDR3 here is CASSRDAGIQETQYF. Here the CDR3 DNA reads TGTGCCAGCAGCCGAGACGCGGGGATCCAAGAGACCCAGTACTTC. Complete variable domain (other parts from reference TRBV9 and TRBJ2-5): DSGVTQTPKHLITATGQRVTLRCSPRSGDLSVYWYQQSLDQGLQFLIQYYNGEERAKGNILERFSAQQFPDLHSELNLSSLELGDSALYFCASSRDAGIQETQYFGPGTRLLVL.

The genes are TRBV28 and TRBJ1-2; 12 bases map to TRBD1. The CDR3 has 14 amino acids. Germline V lookup: CDR1 MDHEN, CDR2 SYDVKM. V was pared by 6 bases and J by 8 bases, with 7 bases of the junction left unmatched. Here the CDR3 reads CASRAGQGAQGYTF. The CDR3 DNA follows: TGTGCCAGCAGAGCGGGACAGGGGGCGCAGGGCTACACCTTC.

The chain couples TRBV27 to TRBJ2-1; either TRBD1 or TRBD2 may supply D (7 bases each). Germline CDR1 MNHEY, CDR2 SMNVEV (reference sequence). The CDR3 extends over 17 amino acids. Trimming removed 3 bases from V and 4 bases from J, with 19 bases in between. The DNA for the CDR3 is TGTGCCAGCAGTTTTTATTCAGGGGGGAGGGGTTACAATGAGCAGTTCTTC. This sequence encodes CASSFYSGGRGYNEQFF.

This clone was observed once. The rearrangement links TRBV6-1 to TRBJ1-5, with no clear D. V was pared by 6 bases and J by 0 bases, with 9 bases between. The CDR3 has 14 residues. Germline-derived CDR1 and CDR2 are MNHNS and SASEGT. The CDR3 region has the DNA TGTGCCAGCAGGCCTCACGGTAGCAATCAGCCCCAGCATTTT. This sequence encodes CASRPHGSNQPQHF.

The chain couples TRBV5-8 to TRBJ2-7, with 11 bases matching TRBD1. The CDR3 runs 15 residues. J was trimmed by 6 bases and V by 3 bases; bases with no gene match: 8. CDR1 and CDR2 from the germline V gene are SGHTS and YDEGEE. CDR3: CASSYRTGGAVEQYF. The CDR3 DNA reads TGTGCCAGCAGCTACCGGACAGGGGGCGCGGTCGAGCAGTACTTC.

CDR3 sequence (DNA): TGTGCCAGCAGTTGGGGTGTTGGGACAGATACGCAGTATTTT. It codes for CASSWGVGTDTQYF. This rearrangement joins TRBV28 to TRBJ2-3; D uncertain. Trimming left V 4 bases short and J 3 bases short, with 11 bases between. CDR1 and CDR2 from the germline V gene are MDHEN and SYDVKM. The CDR3 covers 14 residues.

CDR3 DNA: TGCGCCAGCAGCCCAGAACAGGGATATGAGCTGTGGGAGCAGTTCTTC. Translation gives CASSPEQGYELWEQFF. V and J are TRBV4-1 and TRBJ2-1, with a tentative D call TRBD1 (6 bases). The CDR3 consists of 16 residues. Trimming left V 4 bases short and J 10 bases short, with 23 bases between. Germline CDR1 is MGHRA and CDR2 is YSYEKL.

J is TRBJ2-2 and V is TRBV19; D might be TRBD2 (6 bases). CDR3 length equals 15 residues. Germline V gives CDR1 LNHDA, CDR2 SQIVND (reference sequence). The V gene lost 1 base and the J gene lost 1 base, with 7 bases spanning the gap. As DNA, the CDR3 is TGTGCCAGTAGTATAGCGGGGGTGAACACCGGGGAGCTGTTTTTT. Translation: CASSIAGVNTGELFF.

V gene TRBV13 combines with J gene TRBJ2-2, with TRBD1 matching 10 bases. V lost 5 bases to trimming and J lost 3 bases; unmatched junction nucleotides: 6. This CDR3 is 16 amino acids long. Germline values: CDR1 PRHDT, CDR2 FYEKMQ (reference sequence). CDR3 in amino acids: CASSPGGQGYTGELFF. The CDR3 region has the DNA TGTGCCAGCAGCCCAGGGGGACAGGGGTACACCGGGGAGCTGTTTTTT.

The chain uses TRBV15 and TRBJ2-1; D may be TRBD1 (5 bases). Germline V gene sequence: CDR1 LNHNV, CDR2 YYDKDF (reference sequence). Trimming stripped 2 bases from V and 9 bases from J, with 11 bases between. The CDR3 sequence is 13 residues long. In nucleotides, the CDR3 is TGTGCCACCAGCAGACAGGGATCCATTGAGCAGTTCTTC. Translation: CATSRQGSIEQFF. Full variable domain (rest looked up from reference TRBV15 and TRBJ2-1): DAMVIQNPRYQVTQFGKPVTLSCSQTLNHNVMYWYQQKSSQAPKLLFHYYDKDFNNEADTPDNFQSRRPNTSFCFLDIRSPGLGDTAMYLCATSRQGSIEQFFGPGTRLTVL.

The rearrangement links TRBV13 to TRBJ1-5, with D uncertain. Germline values: CDR1 PRHDT, CDR2 FYEKMQ (reference sequence). This CDR3 contains 13 residues. Trimming shortened V by 5 bases and J by 0 bases, and 5 bases separated the two germline ends. DNA for the CDR3: TGTGCCAGCAGCATTAATAGCAATCAGCCCCAGCATTTT. As protein: CASSINSNQPQHF.

The chain couples TRBV5-4 to TRBJ2-2; TRBD2 matches at 11 bases. Germline CDR1 and CDR2: SGHNT and YYREEE (reference sequence). The V segment lost 1 base and the J segment 7 bases; nucleotides outside the gene matches: 15. The CDR3 covers 19 residues. CDR3 region: CASSLLLAGVKAFDGELFF. The CDR3 nucleotides are TGTGCCAGCAGCTTGCTACTAGCGGGAGTTAAAGCTTTCGACGGGGAGCTGTTTTTT.

This clone was counted once. The junction shows a germline mismatch at one end, possibly a read error. This chain uses TRBV14 with TRBJ2-2, with a tentative D call TRBD1 (6 bases). The CDR3 loop spans 14 amino acids. Germline V gene lookup returns CDR1 SGHDN and CDR2 FVKESK. CDR3 in DNA: TGTGCCAGCAGTTTTGGGGGCGAACACCGGGGAGCTGTTTTT. It yields the protein CASSFGGEHRGAVF.

This clone was seen a single time. V gene TRBV4-2 combines with J gene TRBJ1-1; TRBD1 might be the D (5 bases). CDR1 and CDR2 from the germline V gene are LGHNA and YNFKEQ. V was clipped by 1 base and J by 4 bases, with 16 bases between them. The CDR3 is made up of 16 amino acids. CDR3 nucleotides: TGTGCCAGCAGCCAAGGAGAGGGGAACTACATCACTGAAGCTTTCTTT. Amino acids: CASSQGEGNYITEAFF.

The CDR3 sequence: CASSGGPGHSTQETQYF. CDR3 in DNA: TGTGCCAGCAGCGGGGGCCCGGGGCATTCCACTCAAGAGACCCAGTACTTC. The V and J genes are TRBV5-4 and TRBJ2-5, with a weak D call TRBD1 (6 bases). The V gene lost 4 bases and the J gene lost 2 bases, with 21 bases spanning the gap. Germline CDR1 reads SGHNT; CDR2 reads YYREEE (reference sequence). The CDR3 extends over 17 amino acids.